Each of the 25 T cell receptor beta chains below was sequenced from the same sample in a study of cytomegalovirus exposure and HLA in healthy donors. Primers included in the PCR were 60 Vbeta and 13 Jbeta primers. Profiling relied on immunoSEQ multiplex PCR, and the TCRdb table lists in-frame clones only, not all of them. The profile shows fewer than 200,000 clones, roughly 80% of them singletons. Source material: PBMCs. Every receptor here comes from a human donor in good health.

This sequence joins TRBV18 and TRBJ2-7, with D perhaps matching TRBD1 (6 bases). In germline, CDR1 is KGHSH, CDR2 LQKENI. The CDR3 consists of 14 residues. V was clipped by 4 bases and J by 0 bases, with 10 bases between them. Here the CDR3 DNA reads TGTGCCAGCTCACACACAGGGACCTCCTACGAGCAGTACTTC. Translated, it gives CASSHTGTSYEQYF.

DNA for the CDR3: TGTGCCAGCAGCTGGAGGGTGGGGCCTAGCTCCTATAATTCACCCCTCCACTTT. It translates to CASSWRVGPSSYNSPLHF. This chain links TRBV5-6 with TRBJ1-6; D might be TRBD1 (5 bases). The CDR3 is 18 residues long. Germline CDR1 reads SGHDT; CDR2 reads YYEEEE. The V gene lost 3 bases and the J gene lost 0 bases, with 16 bases spanning the gap.

The V and J genes are TRBV4-1 and TRBJ1-2; the D is unclear. Germline CDR1 and CDR2: MGHRA and YSYEKL. The CDR3 consists of 13 residues. Trimming cost V 1 base and J 2 bases, with 5 bases left between them. The CDR3 nucleotides read TGCGCCAGCAGCCAAGCCGGGAACTATGGCTACACCTTC. Translated, it gives CASSQAGNYGYTF.

The V gene is TRBV5-1, the J gene TRBJ1-5, with TRBD1 matching over 8 bases. The CDR3 loop spans 14 amino acids. The germline CDR1 and CDR2 sequences are SGHRS and YFSETQ. Trimming removed 4 bases from V and 4 bases from J; junction bases left unmatched: 4. CDR3 amino acids: CASSPTGGNQPQHF. CDR3 coding DNA: TGCGCCAGCAGCCCCACAGGGGGGAATCAGCCCCAGCATTTT. Full variable domain (outside the CDR3, taken from reference TRBV5-1 and TRBJ1-5): KAGVTQTPRYLIKTRGQQVTLSCSPISGHRSVSWYQQTPGQGLQFLFEYFSETQRNKGNFPGRFSGRQFSNSRSEMNVSTLELGDSALYLCASSPTGGNQPQHFGDGTRLSIL.

As regards this clone: The junction shows a germline mismatch at one end, possibly a read error. V usage is TRBV27 and J usage is TRBJ2-3; D is ambiguous. Germline lookup yields CDR1 MNHEY and CDR2 SMNVEV (reference sequence). CDR3 length equals 10 residues. Here the CDR3 reads CASRTDTQYF. The CDR3 coding sequence is TGTGCCAGCAGAACAGATACGCAGTACTTT.

This rearrangement joins TRBV7-3 to TRBJ2-1; TRBD2 is a possible D gene (6 bases). This CDR3 has 13 residues. V was clipped by 3 bases and J by 6 bases, with 9 bases between them. Germline V gives CDR1 SGHTA, CDR2 FQGTGA. CDR3 sequence (DNA): TGTGCCAGCAGCTTGCTAGCGTTCAATGAGCAGTTCTTC. It encodes CASSLLAFNEQFF.

This chain connects TRBV7-2 to TRBJ2-7, with 10 positions matching TRBD1. CDR3 length equals 19 residues. Trimming cost V 1 base and J 2 bases; bases outside gene matches: 14. Germline V lookup: CDR1 SGHTA, CDR2 FQGNSA. The CDR3 sequence: CASSLVLIPRTGGPYEQYF. CDR3 in DNA: TGTGCCAGCAGCTTAGTCTTAATCCCCCGGACAGGGGGACCCTACGAGCAGTACTTC. The full variable domain, rest sourced from reference TRBV7-2 and TRBJ2-7, is GAGVSQSPSNKVTEKGKDVELRCDPISGHTALYWYRQSLGQGLEFLIYFQGNSAPDKSGLPSDRFSAERTGGSVSTLTIQRTQQEDSAVYLCASSLVLIPRTGGPYEQYFGPGTRLTVT.

V gene TRBV7-6 combines with J gene TRBJ1-2; TRBD1 matches at 7 bases. Germline assignment: CDR1 SGHVS and CDR2 FNYEAQ. CDR3 size: 16 residues. V was pared by 4 bases and J by 2 bases, with 10 bases of the junction left unmatched. CDR3 sequence (DNA): TGTGCCAGCAGCTCTTTACCCGGGACAGAAAACTATGGCTACACCTTC. This encodes CASSSLPGTENYGYTF.

This clone was recorded once. The chain recombines TRBV27 with TRBJ2-5, with D possibly matching TRBD1 (6 bases). V dropped 5 bases and J dropped 2 bases, with 12 bases sitting between them. The CDR3 has 14 amino acids. Germline-derived CDR1 and CDR2 are MNHEY and SMNVEV (reference sequence). CDR3 DNA sequence: TGTGCCAGCAGTGTCCAGGGGATACAAGAGACCCAGTACTTC. Its translation is CASSVQGIQETQYF.

This clone has a single count. This chain connects TRBV4-3 to TRBJ2-1; D call uncertain. The CDR3 covers 12 residues. With 4 bases removed from V and 7 bases from J, the gap between germline ends came to 8 bases. Germline CDR1 reads LGHNA; CDR2 reads YSLEER. Here the CDR3 reads CASSRSENEQFF. CDR3 sequence (DNA): TGCGCCAGCAGCCGGAGCGAAAATGAGCAGTTCTTC.

This clone was found once. This chain joins TRBV5-6 and TRBJ2-3; 10 bases line up with TRBD1. The CDR3 covers 15 residues. V lost 4 bases, J lost 6 bases, and 8 bases stayed unmatched. Germline CDR1 is SGHDT and CDR2 is YYEEEE. The CDR3 reads CASSPRDRGFDTQYF. CDR3 coding DNA: TGTGCCAGCAGCCCCCGGGACAGGGGTTTCGATACGCAGTATTTT.

The rearrangement joins TRBV7-8 to TRBJ2-7; 10 bases map to TRBD1. CDR1 is SGHVS, CDR2 FQNEAQ, per germline. The CDR3 runs 17 residues. V dropped 0 bases and J dropped 4; count of bases not matched to a gene: 9. The CDR3 bases are TGTGCCAGCAGCTTAGCGCTCCCGGGACAGGGGAGTTACGAGCAGTACTTC. This sequence encodes CASSLALPGQGSYEQYF.

The chain employs TRBV7-2 and TRBJ1-5; 7 bases are a match to TRBD1. J was trimmed by 0 bases and V by 2 bases; bases with no gene match: 1. Germline V gene sequence: CDR1 SGHTA, CDR2 FQGNSA. The CDR3 totals 15 residues. In nucleotides, the CDR3 is TGTGCCAGCAGCTTACAGGGGGATAGCAATCAGCCCCAGCATTTT. Translating gives CASSLQGDSNQPQHF.

V usage is TRBV6-5 and J usage is TRBJ2-1, with TRBD2 matching 7 bases. The length of the CDR3 is 15 residues. CDR1 and CDR2 from the germline V gene are MNHEY and SVGAGI. V dropped 1 base and J dropped 4; count of bases not matched to a gene: 4. Here the CDR3 reads CASSYLGGSYNEQFF. The CDR3 coding sequence is TGTGCCAGCAGTTACTTGGGGGGGAGTTACAATGAGCAGTTCTTC.

The J gene is TRBJ2-3, the V gene TRBV7-8, with 12 bases fitting TRBD2. From germline, CDR1 is SGHVS and CDR2 FQNEAQ. The trim removed 4 bases at V and 4 bases at J, leaving 6 bases unmatched. The CDR3 is made up of 16 amino acids. CDR3 bases: TGTGCCAGCAGCTGGCCTAGCGGGGGGGCGTCAGATACGCAGTATTTT. Its translation: CASSWPSGGASDTQYF.

The chain uses TRBV6-5 and TRBJ2-3, with TRBD1 as a possible D gene (5 bases). Trimming left V 2 bases short and J 4 bases short, with 13 bases between. In germline, CDR1 is MNHEY, CDR2 SVGAGI. The CDR3 runs to 15 residues. CDR3 in DNA: TGTGCCAGCAGTTACACAGGACCCTTCTCAGATACGCAGTATTTT. Translation gives CASSYTGPFSDTQYF.

This chain's CDR3 is CASSIPGQGSISYGYTF. CDR3 in DNA: TGTGCCAGTAGTATCCCGGGACAGGGGTCCATTAGCTATGGCTACACCTTC. This chain connects TRBV19 to TRBJ1-2; 10 nucleotides agree with TRBD1. V was pared by 3 bases and J by 4 bases, with 11 bases of the junction left unmatched. Germline-derived CDR1 and CDR2 are LNHDA and SQIVND (reference sequence). This CDR3 region has 17 residues.

The chain uses TRBV27 and TRBJ2-3; the match to TRBD2 covers 13 bases. V dropped 9 bases and J dropped 3; count of bases not matched to a gene: 15. This CDR3 region has 18 residues. The germline CDR1 and CDR2 sequences are MNHEY and SMNVEV (reference sequence). The CDR3 region has the DNA TGTGCCAGTATAGCCACTAGCGGGGGGGCCTATATAACAGATACGCAGTATTTT. Its protein is CASIATSGGAYITDTQYF.

The chain recombines TRBV5-1 with TRBJ2-7, with D possibly being TRBD1 (5 bases). The CDR3 has 11 residues. Trimming removed 4 bases at V and 4 bases at J, with 6 bases between. Germline CDR1 is SGHRS and CDR2 is YFSETQ. The CDR3 spells CASSPGYEQYF. In DNA, the CDR3 is TGCGCCAGCAGCCCAGGGTACGAGCAGTACTTC.

This clone was detected only once. This rearrangement joins TRBV27 to TRBJ2-7; tentative D call: TRBD2 (6 bases). The CDR3 contains 16 residues. V lost 2 bases and J lost 5, with 19 bases in between. Germline V gene sequence: CDR1 MNHEY, CDR2 SMNVEV (reference sequence). For the CDR3, the DNA is TGTGCCAGCAGTTTACGCCCGGTAGTGGAGGGAGACGAGCAGTACTTC. It translates to CASSLRPVVEGDEQYF.

V and J are TRBV2 and TRBJ2-5, with D possibly matching TRBD2 (6 bases). CDR3 length: 15 residues. The V gene lost 7 bases and the J gene lost 0 bases, with 15 bases spanning the gap. The germline V gene has CDR1 SNHLY and CDR2 FYNNEI. The CDR3: CASKTGDQYQETQYF. For the CDR3, the DNA is TGTGCCAGCAAAACGGGGGACCAGTACCAAGAGACCCAGTACTTC.

The V and J genes are TRBV27 and TRBJ1-5; D is unclear. Germline V gene lookup returns CDR1 MNHEY and CDR2 SMNVEV (reference sequence). The CDR3 has 12 residues. Between the trimmed V and J ends, which lost 3 bases and 6 bases, there was a span of 6 bases. CDR3 nucleotides: TGTGCCAGCAGTTTCGGTGGTCAGCCCCAGCATTTT. Protein: CASSFGGQPQHF.

The chain combines TRBV15 with TRBJ2-4; 9 nucleotides line up with TRBD2. Germline loops: CDR1 LNHNV, CDR2 YYDKDF (reference sequence). CDR3 length: 16 amino acids. V lost 0 bases, J lost 3 bases, and 3 bases stayed unmatched. In DNA, the CDR3 is TGTGCCACCAGCAGAGATAGCGGGGGTGACAAAAACATTCAGTACTTC. It translates to CATSRDSGGDKNIQYF.

The rearrangement links TRBV10-3 to TRBJ2-1, with 12 bases lining up with TRBD2. The germline gives CDR1 ENHRY, CDR2 SYGVKD. The CDR3 runs to 16 residues. Germline trimming cut 0 bases from V and 9 bases from J; bases unmatched to any gene: 6. In DNA form, the CDR3 reads TGTGCCATCAGTGAGTCCACTAGCGGGGGGCAGGCTGAGCAGTTCTTC. Residues: CAISESTSGGQAEQFF.

The chain uses TRBV6-5 and TRBJ1-1, with a possible D match to TRBD1 (5 bases). V dropped 6 bases and J dropped 7 bases, with 15 bases sitting between them. The V gene's germline CDR1 is MNHEY and CDR2 SVGAGI. The CDR3 sequence is 13 residues long. Written as DNA, the CDR3 is TGTGCCAGCAGCCCGACAGATACTCATGAAGCTTTCTTT. This encodes CASSPTDTHEAFF.